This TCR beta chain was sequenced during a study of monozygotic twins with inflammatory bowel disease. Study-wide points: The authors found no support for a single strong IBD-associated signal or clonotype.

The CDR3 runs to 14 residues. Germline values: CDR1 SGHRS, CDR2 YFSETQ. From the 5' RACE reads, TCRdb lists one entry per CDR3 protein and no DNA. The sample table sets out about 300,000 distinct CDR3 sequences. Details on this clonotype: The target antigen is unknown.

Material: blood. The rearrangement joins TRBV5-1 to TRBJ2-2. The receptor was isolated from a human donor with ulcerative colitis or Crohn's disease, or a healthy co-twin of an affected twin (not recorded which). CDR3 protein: CASSLFYSTGELFF.